This entry lists 24 T cell receptor beta chains sequenced from one sample in a study of control samples from healthy donors and cancer patients (dated by TCRdb to 2018 to 2021). Libraries were made using the immunoSEQ multiplex PCR assay. What TCRdb holds here is the immuneACCESS table cut down to in-frame rearrangements. Part of the clones is not present; checked against another copy, under half of the missing clones reflect an unresolved V gene, and the others are unexplained. A total of 110,000 or so clones appear in this sample, 83% of them only once. About 13% of the sample rests with the top ten. Sequencing was carried out using blood. The receptors originated from a woman in her fifties or sixties in good health.

The chain combines TRBV6-6 with TRBJ1-4; possibly TRBD1 for D (5 bases). The ends were cut back, 2 bases at V and 8 bases at J, with 18 bases in the middle. The germline V gene encodes CDR1 MNHNY and CDR2 SVGAGI (reference sequence). The CDR3 is 16 residues long. In DNA, the CDR3 is TGTGCCAGCAGTTACCCCTCCGGGGGGGTAAGGGAAAAACTGTTTTTT. Translated: CASSYPSGGVREKLFF.

The chain uses TRBV19 and TRBJ1-2; 8 positions agree with TRBD1. CDR1 is LNHDA and CDR2 is SQIVND in the germline V gene (reference sequence). CDR3 size: 14 residues. V shed 6 bases and J 3 bases; nucleotides not matched to a gene: 6. The CDR3 DNA sequence: TGTGCCAGTAGCCAAACAGGGGGGGACTATGGCTACACCTTC. Amino acid sequence: CASSQTGGDYGYTF.

The V call is TRBV5-1, the J call TRBJ1-1; D is uncertain. There are 16 residues in the CDR3. The germline V gene encodes CDR1 SGHRS and CDR2 YFSETQ. V lost 0 bases to trimming and J lost 0 bases, with 12 bases between them. This CDR3 reads CASSLGVRGMNTEAFF. CDR3 DNA: TGCGCCAGCAGCTTGGGAGTGCGGGGAATGAACACTGAAGCTTTCTTT.

To note about this clone: Germline and junction disagree at one end, which may indicate a read error. This chain connects TRBV7-7 to TRBJ2-1; possibly TRBD2 for D (7 bases). Germline assignment: CDR1 SSHAT and CDR2 FNYEAQ (reference sequence). This CDR3 spans 13 amino acids. The CDR3 nucleotides read TGTGCTAGCAGCACCGGAGGGGGGGGTGAGCAGTTCTTC. It codes for CASSTGGGGEQFF.

The chain recombines TRBV5-6 with TRBJ2-7; D gene unclear. V gave up 4 bases and J gave up 3 bases, with 5 bases separating them. This CDR3 comprises 11 residues. Germline CDR1 reads SGHDT; CDR2 reads YYEEEE. CDR3 coding DNA: TGTGCCAGCAGCGGATACTACGAGCAGTACTTC. Protein product: CASSGYYEQYF.

This chain connects TRBV15 to TRBJ1-4; tentative D call: TRBD1 (5 bases). CDR3 length: 13 amino acids. The germline CDR1 and CDR2 sequences are LNHNV and YYDKDF (reference sequence). V was shortened by 5 bases and J by 5 bases, with 9 bases between the two germline ends. The CDR3 sequence is CATSLGRNEKLFF. CDR3 sequence (DNA): TGTGCCACCAGCTTGGGGCGAAATGAAAAACTGTTTTTT.

The J gene is TRBJ2-7, the V gene TRBV5-5, with D possibly being TRBD2 (6 bases). The CDR3 runs to 14 residues. Germline CDR1 is SGHKS and CDR2 is YYEKEE (reference sequence). The V and J ends lost 0 bases and 3 bases respectively, with 10 bases between them. CDR3 sequence: CASSLGLGGYEQYF. The CDR3 DNA follows: TGTGCCAGCAGCTTGGGCTTGGGGGGCTACGAGCAGTACTTC.

The rearrangement joins TRBV7-3 to TRBJ1-3; D is unclear. The germline CDR1 and CDR2 sequences are SGHTA and FQGTGA. V lost 1 base and J lost 8, with 9 bases in between. The CDR3 spans 13 residues. The CDR3 protein is CASSLNFGDTIYF. The CDR3, as DNA: TGTGCCAGCAGCTTAAACTTCGGGGACACCATATATTTT.

The chain combines TRBV3-1 (or the pseudogene TRBV3-2) with TRBJ2-5, with D hard to call. V lost 1 base and J 4 bases, leaving 4 bases between the germline ends. Germline CDR1 and CDR2: LGHDT and YNNKEL (reference sequence). This CDR3 has 12 residues. As DNA, the CDR3 is TGTGCCAGCAGCCAAGGAGCAGAGACCCAGTACTTC. It specifies CASSQGAETQYF.

The chain carries TRBV7-9 and TRBJ2-3; 10 bases are a match to TRBD2. Germline V lookup: CDR1 SEHNR, CDR2 FQNEAQ (reference sequence). The CDR3 totals 15 residues. V lost 6 bases and J lost 6; bases outside the gene matches: 9. The CDR3, as DNA: TGTGCCAGCAGTTCTAGCGGGGGCCTAAGGGATACGCAGTATTTT. As protein: CASSSSGGLRDTQYF. The full variable domain, completed using reference TRBV7-9 and TRBJ2-3, is DTGVSQNPRHKITKRGQNVTFRCDPISEHNRLYWYRQTLGQGPEFLTYFQNEAQLEKSRLLSDRFSAERPKGSFSTLEIQRTEQGDSAMYLCASSSSGGLRDTQYFGPGTRLTVL.

The V gene is TRBV19, the J gene TRBJ2-3, with 8 bases identical to TRBD1. The CDR3 runs 15 residues. Germline trimming cut 4 bases from V and 0 bases from J; bases unmatched to any gene: 3. CDR1 is LNHDA and CDR2 is SQIVND in the germline V gene (reference sequence). The CDR3 reads CASSTGGSSTDTQYF. The CDR3 bases are TGTGCCAGTAGTACAGGGGGCTCTAGCACAGATACGCAGTATTTT.

This clone was detected once. Other DNA sequences in the same sample also yield this CDR3. The chain couples TRBV14 to TRBJ2-5, with 12 bases matching TRBD2. Germline trimming cut 4 bases from V and 4 bases from J; bases unmatched to any gene: 1. From germline, CDR1 is SGHDN and CDR2 FVKESK. There are 14 residues in the CDR3. The CDR3, as DNA: TGTGCCAGCAGCCTGACTAGCGGGAGAGAGACCCAGTACTTC. Translating gives CASSLTSGRETQYF.

Here the CDR3 DNA reads TGTGCCAGCAGCTTGGAAGGGCCCAATCAGCCCCAGCATTTT. It translates to CASSLEGPNQPQHF. The chain is built from TRBV5-4 and TRBJ1-5; D gene ambiguous. With 0 bases removed from V and 3 bases from J, the gap between germline ends came to 7 bases. Germline values: CDR1 SGHNT, CDR2 YYREEE (reference sequence). The CDR3 length is 14 residues.

V is TRBV11-2 and J is TRBJ1-1, with 7 bases lining up with TRBD1. The CDR3 has 13 amino acids. The trim removed 3 bases at V and 5 bases at J, leaving 3 bases unmatched. Germline CDR1 and CDR2: SGHAT and FQNNGV. Here the CDR3 DNA reads TGTGCCAGCAGCTTCAGCAGGGGGACTGAAGCTTTCTTT. Protein product: CASSFSRGTEAFF.

The chain joins TRBV5-4 to TRBJ2-7; D might be TRBD1 (6 bases). V was trimmed by 4 bases and J by 4 bases, leaving 15 bases between them. Germline CDR1 SGHNT, CDR2 YYREEE (reference sequence). This CDR3 has 14 residues. CDR3 residues: CASSPGQGFYEQYF. CDR3 coding DNA: TGTGCCAGCAGCCCGGGACAAGGGTTTTACGAGCAGTACTTC.

This clone was found a few times. CDR3 DNA: TGTGCCAGCAGATTCCGGACAGGGCGCTCTGGAAACACCATATATTTT. Translating gives CASRFRTGRSGNTIYF. The V gene is TRBV28, the J gene TRBJ1-3; 8 nucleotides line up with TRBD1. The germline V gene encodes CDR1 MDHEN and CDR2 SYDVKM. The CDR3 spans 16 residues. Losses at the gene ends were 6 bases for V and 0 bases for J; bases not matched to a gene: 7.

This rearrangement joins TRBV6-6 to TRBJ1-2; no definite D call. Germline-derived CDR1 and CDR2 are MNHNY and SVGAGI (reference sequence). The CDR3 loop spans 12 amino acids. Between the trimmed V and J ends, which lost 7 bases and 8 bases, there was a span of 14 bases. The CDR3 bases are TGTGCCAGCACCCGCGGAGCTACGGGCTACACCTTC. It specifies CASTRGATGYTF.

The chain uses TRBV6-5 and TRBJ2-7; TRBD1 is a possible D gene (5 bases). Trimming left V 6 bases short and J 0 bases short, with 12 bases between. The CDR3 consists of 14 residues. Germline assignment: CDR1 MNHEY and CDR2 SVGAGI. This chain's CDR3 is CASRDSASSYEQYF. DNA of the CDR3: TGTGCCAGCAGAGACAGCGCCAGCTCCTACGAGCAGTACTTC.

In nucleotides, the CDR3 is TGTGCCAGCAGCTTATCCAGGGTTGGGGCCAACGTCCTGACTTTC. Translation: CASSLSRVGANVLTF. This sequence joins TRBV5-6 and TRBJ2-6, with D possibly TRBD1 on 5 matching bases. CDR3 length equals 15 residues. Germline lookup yields CDR1 SGHDT and CDR2 YYEEEE. V was trimmed by 2 bases and J by 3 bases, leaving 9 bases between them. Using reference TRBV5-6 and TRBJ2-6 for the parts outside the CDR3, the full variable domain is DAGVTQSPTHLIKTRGQQVTLRCSPKSGHDTVSWYQQALGQGPQFIFQYYEEEERQRGNFPDRFSGHQFPNYSSELNVNALLLGDSALYLCASSLSRVGANVLTFGAGSRLTVL.

This clone came up a few times. The CDR3 here is CASSQDSSSNQPQHF. In DNA, the CDR3 is TGCGCCAGCAGCCAAGATTCAAGTAGCAATCAGCCCCAGCATTTT. V and J are TRBV4-3 and TRBJ1-5; D remains unclear. CDR1 and CDR2 from the germline V gene are LGHNA and YSLEER. Trimming shortened V by 0 bases and J by 0 bases, and 6 bases separated the two germline ends. The CDR3 extends over 15 amino acids.

The chain employs TRBV5-1 and TRBJ2-3, with 9 positions matching TRBD2. Germline values: CDR1 SGHRS, CDR2 YFSETQ. CDR3 length: 17 residues. The junction had 8 bases not matched to a gene; V was cut back by 0 bases and J by 3 bases. Written as DNA, the CDR3 is TGCGCCAGCAGCTTGGGCGGCGATAGCGGGAGAACAGATACGCAGTATTTT. This codes for CASSLGGDSGRTDTQYF.

The chain joins TRBV14 to TRBJ1-2; D unresolved. Trimming removed 3 bases at V and 2 bases at J, with 4 bases between. There are 12 residues in the CDR3. The germline CDR1 and CDR2 sequences are SGHDN and FVKESK. CDR3 nucleotide sequence: TGTGCCAGCAGCCAGGAGAACTATGGCTACACCTTC. The encoded protein is CASSQENYGYTF.

The chain uses TRBV7-8 and TRBJ2-1; TRBD2 might be the D (6 bases). Germline CDR1 is SGHVS and CDR2 is FQNEAQ. Trimming took off 6 bases at V and 6 bases at J, with 9 bases between the two ends. This CDR3 is built from 12 residues. The CDR3, as DNA: TGTGCCAGCAGGCATAGCGGCAATGAGCAGTTCTTC. Amino acid sequence: CASRHSGNEQFF.

This chain links TRBV10-3 with TRBJ1-3; no firm D call. Per the germline V gene, CDR1 is ENHRY and CDR2 is SYGVKD. V lost 7 bases and J 3 bases, leaving 10 bases between the germline ends. The CDR3 length is 13 residues. In DNA, the CDR3 is TGTGCCATCACAGGATTCCTTGGAAACACCATATATTTT. It translates to CAITGFLGNTIYF.